This TCR beta chain is from a study of Tregs in tolerant kidney transplant recipients. The study's findings and limits: Few patients were studied, so findings need validation in larger groups.

Assay used: immunoSEQ multiplex PCR; TCRdb lists only in-frame clones, some missing. The sample holds around 31,000 clones; about four fifths are singletons and the top ten take around 2.3%. Note on this clone: Its antigen is unknown.

Between the trimmed V and J ends, which lost 3 bases and 3 bases, there was a span of 8 bases. The CDR3 is 13 residues long. In germline, CDR1 is SGHTA, CDR2 FQGNSA. The TCR comes from a human donor in good health. Specimen: Tregs from blood cultured with allogeneic cells. V gene TRBV7-2 combines with J gene TRBJ2-5; D call uncertain. The CDR3, as DNA: TGTGCCAGCAGCTTTCTCCCGGAAGAGACCCAGTACTTC. Translation gives CASSFLPEETQYF.